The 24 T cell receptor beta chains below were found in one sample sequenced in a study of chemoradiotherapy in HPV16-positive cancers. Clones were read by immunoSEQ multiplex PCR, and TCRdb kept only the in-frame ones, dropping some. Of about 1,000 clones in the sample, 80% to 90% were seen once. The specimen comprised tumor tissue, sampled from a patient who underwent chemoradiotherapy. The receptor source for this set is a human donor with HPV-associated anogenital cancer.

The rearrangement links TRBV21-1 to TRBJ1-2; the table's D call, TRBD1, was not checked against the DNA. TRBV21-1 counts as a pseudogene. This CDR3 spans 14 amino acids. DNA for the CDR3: TGTGCCAGCAGCAACAACAGGGTGGACTATGGCTACACCTTC. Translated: CASSNNRVDYGYTF.

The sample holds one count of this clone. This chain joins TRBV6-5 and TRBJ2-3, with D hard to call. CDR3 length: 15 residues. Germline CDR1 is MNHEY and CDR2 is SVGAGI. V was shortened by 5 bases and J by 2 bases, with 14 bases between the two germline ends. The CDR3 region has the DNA TGTGCCAGCAGTGCTAACCGACGGGTCACAGATACGCAGTATTTT. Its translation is CASSANRRVTDTQYF.

The CDR3: CASSRPSGGPYTDTQYF. The CDR3, as DNA: TGTGCCAGCAGCCGCCCGTCTGGGGGGCCATACACAGATACGCAGTATTTT. V is TRBV5-5 and J is TRBJ2-3; D could derive from TRBD1 or TRBD2 (6 bases each). This CDR3 is 17 amino acids long. CDR1 is SGHKS and CDR2 is YYEKEE in the germline V gene (reference sequence). V lost 4 bases and J lost 2, with 20 bases in between.

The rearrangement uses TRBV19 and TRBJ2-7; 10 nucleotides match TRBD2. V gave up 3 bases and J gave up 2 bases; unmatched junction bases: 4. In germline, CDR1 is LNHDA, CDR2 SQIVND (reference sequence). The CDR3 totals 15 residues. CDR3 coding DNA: TGTGCCAGTAGTATGCAGCGGGAGGGAACCTACGAGCAGTACTTC. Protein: CASSMQREGTYEQYF. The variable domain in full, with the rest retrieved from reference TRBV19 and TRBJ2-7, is DGGITQSPKYLFRKEGQNVTLSCEQNLNHDAMYWYRQDPGQGLRLIYYSQIVNDFQKGDIAEGYSVSREKKESFPLTVTSAQKNPTAFYLCASSMQREGTYEQYFGPGTRLTVT.

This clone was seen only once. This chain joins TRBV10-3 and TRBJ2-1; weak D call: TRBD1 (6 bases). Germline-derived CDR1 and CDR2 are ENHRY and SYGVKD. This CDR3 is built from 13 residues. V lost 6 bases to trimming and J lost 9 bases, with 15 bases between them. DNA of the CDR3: TGTGCCATCAGAACCATTCAGGGGCCTGAGCAGTTCTTC. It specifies CAIRTIQGPEQFF.

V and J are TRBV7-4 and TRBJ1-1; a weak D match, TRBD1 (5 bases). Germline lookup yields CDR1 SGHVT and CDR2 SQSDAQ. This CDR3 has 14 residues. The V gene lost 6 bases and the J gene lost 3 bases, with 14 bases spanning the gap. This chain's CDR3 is CASRSIRGHTEAFF. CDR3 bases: TGTGCCAGCAGGAGTATAAGGGGACACACTGAAGCTTTCTTT.

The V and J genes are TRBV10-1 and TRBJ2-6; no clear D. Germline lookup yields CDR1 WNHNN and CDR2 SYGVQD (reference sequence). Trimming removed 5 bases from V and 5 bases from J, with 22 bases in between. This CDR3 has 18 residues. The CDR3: CASSRQGIAQSRANVLTF. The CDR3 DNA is TGCGCCAGCAGTCGTCAAGGGATCGCACAAAGTCGGGCCAACGTCCTGACTTTC.

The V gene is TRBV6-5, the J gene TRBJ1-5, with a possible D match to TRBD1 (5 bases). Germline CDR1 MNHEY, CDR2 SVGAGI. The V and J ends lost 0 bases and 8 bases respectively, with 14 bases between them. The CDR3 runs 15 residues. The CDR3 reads CASSYSGQLGEPQHF. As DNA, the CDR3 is TGTGCCAGCAGTTACTCAGGCCAGCTAGGGGAGCCCCAGCATTTT.

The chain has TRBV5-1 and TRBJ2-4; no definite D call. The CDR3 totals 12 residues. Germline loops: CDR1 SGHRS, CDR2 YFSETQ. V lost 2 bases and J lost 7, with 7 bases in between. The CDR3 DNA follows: TGCGCCAGCAGCTTAGGGTATAACATTCAGTACTTC. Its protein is CASSLGYNIQYF. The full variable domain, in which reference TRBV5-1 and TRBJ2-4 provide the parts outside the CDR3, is KAGVTQTPRYLIKTRGQQVTLSCSPISGHRSVSWYQQTPGQGLQFLFEYFSETQRNKGNFPGRFSGRQFSNSRSEMNVSTLELGDSALYLCASSLGYNIQYFGAGTRLSVL.

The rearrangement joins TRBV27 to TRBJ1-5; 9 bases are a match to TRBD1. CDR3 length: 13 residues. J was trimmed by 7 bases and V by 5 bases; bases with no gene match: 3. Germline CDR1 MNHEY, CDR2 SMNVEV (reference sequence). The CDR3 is CASSMTGGQPQHF. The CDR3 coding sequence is TGTGCCAGCAGTATGACAGGGGGGCAGCCCCAGCATTTT.

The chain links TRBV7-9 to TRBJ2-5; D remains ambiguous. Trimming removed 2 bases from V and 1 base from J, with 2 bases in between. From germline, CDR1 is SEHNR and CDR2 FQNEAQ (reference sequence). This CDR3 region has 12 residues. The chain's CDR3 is CASSLLQETQYF. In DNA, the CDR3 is TGTGCCAGCAGCTTACTCCAAGAGACCCAGTACTTC. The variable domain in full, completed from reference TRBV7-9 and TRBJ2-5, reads DTGVSQNPRHKITKRGQNVTFRCDPISEHNRLYWYRQTLGQGPEFLTYFQNEAQLEKSRLLSDRFSAERPKGSFSTLEIQRTEQGDSAMYLCASSLLQETQYFGPGTRLLVL.

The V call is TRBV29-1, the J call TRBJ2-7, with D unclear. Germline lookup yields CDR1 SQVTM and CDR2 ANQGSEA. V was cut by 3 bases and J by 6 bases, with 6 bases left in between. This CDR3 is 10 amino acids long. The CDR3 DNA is TGCAGCGTTGATGGGGTCGAGCAGTACTTC. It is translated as CSVDGVEQYF.

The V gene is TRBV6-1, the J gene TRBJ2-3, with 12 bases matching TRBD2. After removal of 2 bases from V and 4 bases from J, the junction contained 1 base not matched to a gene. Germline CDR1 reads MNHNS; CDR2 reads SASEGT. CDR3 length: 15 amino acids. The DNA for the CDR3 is TGTGCCAGCAGTGAACTAGCGGGGGGGCCAGATACGCAGTATTTT. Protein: CASSELAGGPDTQYF.

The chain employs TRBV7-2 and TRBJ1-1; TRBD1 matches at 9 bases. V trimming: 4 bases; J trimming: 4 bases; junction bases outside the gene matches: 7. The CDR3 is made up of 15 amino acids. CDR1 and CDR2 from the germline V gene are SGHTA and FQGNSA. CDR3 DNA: TGTGCCAGCAGCTCCCGGGACAGGGTCCCCACTGAAGCTTTCTTT. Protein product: CASSSRDRVPTEAFF.

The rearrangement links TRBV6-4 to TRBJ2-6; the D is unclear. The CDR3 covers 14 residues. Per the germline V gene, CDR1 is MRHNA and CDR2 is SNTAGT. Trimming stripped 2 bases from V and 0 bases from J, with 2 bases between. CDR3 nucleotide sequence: TGTGCCAGCAGTGACGACTCTGGGGCCAACGTCCTGACTTTC. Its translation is CASSDDSGANVLTF.

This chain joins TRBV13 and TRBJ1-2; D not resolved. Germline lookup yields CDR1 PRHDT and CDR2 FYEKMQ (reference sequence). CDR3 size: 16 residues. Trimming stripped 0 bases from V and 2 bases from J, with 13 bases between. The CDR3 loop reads CASSLGGRAMNYGYTF. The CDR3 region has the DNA TGTGCCAGCAGCTTAGGAGGACGGGCAATGAACTATGGCTACACCTTC.

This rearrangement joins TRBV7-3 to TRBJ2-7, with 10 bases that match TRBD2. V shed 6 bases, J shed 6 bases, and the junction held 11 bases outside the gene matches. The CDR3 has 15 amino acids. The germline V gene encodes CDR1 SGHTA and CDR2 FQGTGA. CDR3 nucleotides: TGTGCCAGCAGTCCCGGTCTAGCGGGAGAAACCGAGCAGTACTTC. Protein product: CASSPGLAGETEQYF. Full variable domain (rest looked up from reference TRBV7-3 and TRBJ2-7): GAGVSQTPSNKVTEKGKYVELRCDPISGHTALYWYRQSLGQGPEFLIYFQGTGAADDSGLPNDRFFAVRPEGSVSTLKIQRTERGDSAVYLCASSPGLAGETEQYFGPGTRLTVT.

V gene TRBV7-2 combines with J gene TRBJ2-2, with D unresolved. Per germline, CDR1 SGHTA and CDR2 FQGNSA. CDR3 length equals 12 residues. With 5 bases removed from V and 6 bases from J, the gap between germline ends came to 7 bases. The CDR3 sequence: CASSVFPGELFF. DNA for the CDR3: TGTGCCAGCAGCGTATTTCCCGGGGAGCTGTTTTTT.

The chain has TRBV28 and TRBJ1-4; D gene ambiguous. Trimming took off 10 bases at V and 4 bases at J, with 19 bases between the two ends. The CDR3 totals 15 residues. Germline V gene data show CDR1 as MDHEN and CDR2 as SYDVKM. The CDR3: CAIYHPGGGNEKLFF. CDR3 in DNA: TGTGCCATCTACCATCCGGGCGGCGGTAATGAAAAACTGTTTTTT.

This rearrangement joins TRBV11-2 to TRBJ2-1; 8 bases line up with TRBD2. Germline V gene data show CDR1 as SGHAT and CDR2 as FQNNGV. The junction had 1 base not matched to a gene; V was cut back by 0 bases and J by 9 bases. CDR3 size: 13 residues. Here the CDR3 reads CASSLDGGGEQFF. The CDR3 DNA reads TGTGCCAGCAGCTTAGACGGGGGGGGTGAGCAGTTCTTC.

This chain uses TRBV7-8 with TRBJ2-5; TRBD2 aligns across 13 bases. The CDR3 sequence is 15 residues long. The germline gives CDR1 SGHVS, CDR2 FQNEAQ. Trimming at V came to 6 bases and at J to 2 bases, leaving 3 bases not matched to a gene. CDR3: CASSLGLAGQETQYF. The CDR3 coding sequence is TGTGCCAGCAGTTTGGGACTAGCGGGACAAGAGACCCAGTACTTC.

This CDR3 is CASSQDHGTGVDTQYF. The CDR3, as DNA: TGCGCCAGCAGCCAAGATCACGGGACCGGTGTGGATACGCAGTATTTT. The chain combines TRBV4-3 with TRBJ2-3; D may correspond to TRBD1 or TRBD2 (5 bases each). The V end lost 0 bases, the J end lost 6 bases, and 16 bases lay between the germline ends. The CDR3 contains 16 residues. Germline lookup yields CDR1 LGHNA and CDR2 YSLEER.

Here the CDR3 reads CASSVFGDGGAKNIQYF. DNA of the CDR3: TGTGCCAGCAGTGTTTTCGGGGACGGGGGAGCCAAAAACATTCAGTACTTC. The chain couples TRBV6-1 to TRBJ2-4; D might be TRBD2 (6 bases). Germline V gives CDR1 MNHNS, CDR2 SASEGT. This CDR3 region has 17 residues. Trimming shortened V by 4 bases and J by 0 bases, and 16 bases separated the two germline ends.

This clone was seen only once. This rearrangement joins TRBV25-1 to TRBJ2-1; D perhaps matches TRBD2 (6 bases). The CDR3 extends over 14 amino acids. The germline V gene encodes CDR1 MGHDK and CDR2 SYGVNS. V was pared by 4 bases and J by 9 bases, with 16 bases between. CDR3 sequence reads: CASSGLLGEAEQFF. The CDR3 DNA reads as TGTGCCAGCAGTGGCCTTTTGGGGGAGGCTGAGCAGTTCTTC.